A single sample is the source of the 3 T cell receptor beta chains below, sequenced in a study of blood T cell repertoires in COVID-19. The repertoire was sequenced with immunoSEQ multiplex PCR; TCRdb's copy has only in-frame clones and lacks some. The sample has 200,000 or so clones, about nine tenths seen once. Sequencing was performed on PBMCs or T cells enriched from blood (not recorded which). The receptor set was obtained from a young man in a cohort exposed to, infected with or recovered from COVID-19 (not recorded which).

The chain uses TRBV28 and TRBJ2-5, with unresolved D. The CDR3 consists of 11 residues. The germline gives CDR1 MDHEN, CDR2 SYDVKM. Trimming left V 4 bases short and J 7 bases short, with 7 bases between. CDR3 sequence reads: CASSSRGTQYF. As DNA, the CDR3 is TGTGCCAGCAGTTCCCGAGGGACCCAGTACTTC.

This chain connects TRBV5-5 to TRBJ2-6; 7 bases align to TRBD1. The CDR3 totals 18 residues. The germline CDR1 and CDR2 sequences are SGHKS and YYEKEE (reference sequence). J gave up 0 bases and V 1 base, and 7 bases lay outside the gene matches. CDR3 sequence reads: CASSLRWDRSSGANVLTF. In DNA, the CDR3 is TGTGCCAGCAGCTTGAGATGGGACAGAAGCTCTGGGGCCAACGTCCTGACTTTC.

This clone was seen just once. The chain recombines TRBV4-3 with TRBJ2-1; 14 nucleotides line up with TRBD2. CDR1 LGHNA and CDR2 YSLEER come from the germline V gene. The CDR3 length is 17 residues. The junction had 2 bases not matched to a gene; V was cut back by 1 base and J by 3 bases. The CDR3 coding sequence is TGCGCCAGCAGCCAAGGACTAGCGGGAGGGTTCTACAATGAGCAGTTCTTC. It translates to CASSQGLAGGFYNEQFF.